The 21 T cell receptor beta chains below all came from one sample that was sequenced in a study of T-cell reconstitution after alpha-beta-depleted transplantation in children. Unique molecular identifiers were used to barcode this TCRbeta library. MiXCR, run by TCRdb on the PCR reads, gives a single entry per CDR3 protein. The data contain hundreds of thousands of distinct CDR3 sequences, less than 15% of them singletons. The sequences come from PBMCs, collected before TCRalphabeta/CD19-depleted stem cell transplant. These receptor sequences come from a girl aged 2 to 10 with congenital amegakaryocytic thrombocytopenia, due to receive a stem cell transplant.

This clonotype was counted between two and nine times. The CDR3 protein is CSADLGRALETQYF. As DNA, the CDR3 is TGCAGTGCAGACCTCGGGAGGGCCTTAGAGACCCAGTACTTC. The rearrangement uses TRBV20-1 and TRBJ2-5; 8 bases match TRBD2. Germline V lookup: CDR1 DFQATT, CDR2 SNEGSKA (reference sequence). CDR3 length: 14 residues. With V trimmed by 6 bases and J by 4 bases, 10 bases remained unmatched.

CDR3 in DNA: TGCGCCAGCAGCCAAGATGGGACAGGGACAGATACGCAGTATTTT. Translation gives CASSQDGTGTDTQYF. This sequence joins TRBV4-1 and TRBJ2-3; 9 bases line up with TRBD1. The CDR3 loop spans 15 amino acids. Germline loops: CDR1 MGHRA, CDR2 YSYEKL. Trimming removed 0 bases from V and 3 bases from J; junction bases left unmatched: 1.

This clonotype showed up just a few times. The chain carries TRBV28 and TRBJ2-2, with 8 bases matching TRBD1. The V gene end was trimmed by 7 bases and the J gene end by 0 bases; junction bases not matched to a gene: 7. Germline CDR1 is MDHEN and CDR2 is SYDVKM. The CDR3 has 16 amino acids. The CDR3 DNA is TGTGCCAGCAAAGCCGCGGACAGGGCGAACACCGGGGAGCTGTTTTTT. It codes for CASKAADRANTGELFF.

The gene calls are TRBV10-1 and TRBJ2-7; 7 nucleotides line up with TRBD1. The J segment lost 6 bases and the V segment lost 5 bases, leaving 7 bases of the junction unmatched. CDR1 and CDR2 (germline): WNHNN, SYGVQD (reference sequence). The CDR3 runs 13 residues. The CDR3 sequence: CASSPGQVIEQYF. For the CDR3, the DNA is TGCGCCAGCAGTCCAGGACAGGTAATCGAGCAGTACTTC.

This clonotype was picked up many times. The V and J genes are TRBV15 and TRBJ2-3; 11 nucleotides match TRBD2. The junction had 6 bases not matched to a gene; V was cut back by 4 bases and J by 0 bases. The CDR3 consists of 17 residues. CDR1 LNHNV and CDR2 YYDKDF come from the germline V gene (reference sequence). In DNA, the CDR3 is TGTGCCACCAGCACCCGACTAGCGGGATCAAGCACAGATACGCAGTATTTT. Its translation is CATSTRLAGSSTDTQYF.

The rearrangement uses TRBV28 and TRBJ2-5; 10 positions match TRBD2. Germline V gene data show CDR1 as MDHEN and CDR2 as SYDVKM. V shed 8 bases, J shed 2 bases, and the junction held 14 bases outside the gene matches. CDR3 length: 17 residues. The CDR3 sequence: CASGSESTSGIQETQYF. Here the CDR3 DNA reads TGTGCCAGCGGATCAGAGAGTACTAGCGGGATTCAAGAGACCCAGTACTTC.

The chain combines TRBV4-1 with TRBJ2-1; 13 bases match TRBD2. V lost 4 bases, J lost 2 bases, and 5 bases stayed unmatched. This CDR3 contains 17 residues. Germline V gene lookup returns CDR1 MGHRA and CDR2 YSYEKL. CDR3 coding DNA: TGCGCCAGCAGCCGGGGACTAGCGGGGACCCCCTACAATGAGCAGTTCTTC. Residues: CASSRGLAGTPYNEQFF.

This clonotype was counted many times. CDR3 nucleotides: TGTGCCAGCAGCTTAGGGACTAGCGGCTTATACAATGAGCAGTTCTTC. Its translation is CASSLGTSGLYNEQFF. This chain uses TRBV7-9 with TRBJ2-1, with 10 bases identical to TRBD2. V was pared by 1 base and J by 4 bases, with 4 bases of the junction left unmatched. The germline V gene has CDR1 SEHNR and CDR2 FQNEAQ (reference sequence). The CDR3 is 16 amino acids. Using reference TRBV7-9 and TRBJ2-1 for the parts outside the CDR3, the full variable domain is DTGVSQNPRHKITKRGQNVTFRCDPISEHNRLYWYRQTLGQGPEFLTYFQNEAQLEKSRLLSDRFSAERPKGSFSTLEIQRTEQGDSAMYLCASSLGTSGLYNEQFFGPGTRLTVL.

This clonotype was seen once. This chain uses TRBV7-9 with TRBJ2-1, with D unclear. The CDR3 has 14 residues. Germline V gene data show CDR1 as SEHNR and CDR2 as FQNEAQ (reference sequence). Trimming pared 7 bases from V and 2 bases from J, leaving 12 bases between. The CDR3, as DNA: TGTGCCAGCACCCTTTCCCTTACCTACAATGAGCAGTTCTTC. It is translated as CASTLSLTYNEQFF.

The chain has TRBV28 and TRBJ1-6; D possibly corresponds to TRBD1 (6 bases). The germline gives CDR1 MDHEN, CDR2 SYDVKM. CDR3 length equals 15 residues. Trimming took off 3 bases at V and 7 bases at J, with 13 bases between the two ends. The CDR3 is CASSFFQGSNSPLHF. CDR3 coding DNA: TGTGCCAGCAGTTTCTTTCAGGGGTCCAATTCACCCCTCCACTTT.

This clonotype has just a few counts. The chain has TRBV18 and TRBJ1-5; D unclear. The ends were cut back, 0 bases at V and 0 bases at J, with 3 bases in the middle. Germline CDR1 and CDR2: KGHSH and LQKENI. The CDR3 length is 14 residues. CDR3 loop: CASSPPDSNQPQHF. In nucleotides, the CDR3 is TGTGCCAGCTCACCACCAGATAGCAATCAGCCCCAGCATTTT.

This clonotype was counted at least ten times. The J gene is TRBJ1-2, the V gene TRBV20-1; a possible D gene is TRBD1 (5 bases). Germline V gives CDR1 DFQATT, CDR2 SNEGSKA (reference sequence). Trimming stripped 0 bases from V and 7 bases from J, with 21 bases between. This CDR3 is built from 16 residues. The DNA of the CDR3 is TGCAGTGCTAGAGATGGGCCCAGGGTAGAGGTTATTGGCTACACCTTC. It yields the protein CSARDGPRVEVIGYTF.

The chain is built from TRBV12-3 or TRBV12-4 and TRBJ2-7; D is perhaps TRBD1 (5 bases). The CDR3 is made up of 15 amino acids. V was pared by 1 base and J by 1 base, with 11 bases between. The CDR3 spells CASSLGGRPSYEQYF. The CDR3 DNA reads as TGTGCCAGCAGTTTAGGGGGCAGGCCTTCCTACGAGCAGTACTTC.

This clonotype occurred a few times. J is TRBJ2-4 and V is TRBV7-6; 9 bases agree with TRBD1. The germline V gene has CDR1 SGHVS and CDR2 FNYEAQ. There are 15 residues in the CDR3. With V trimmed by 5 bases and J by 7 bases, 9 bases remained unmatched. CDR3 protein: CASSPHGQGQNIQYF. CDR3 DNA sequence: TGTGCCAGCAGCCCCCACGGACAGGGGCAGAACATTCAGTACTTC.

This chain joins TRBV5-1 and TRBJ2-1; 14 bases are a match to TRBD2. This CDR3 comprises 18 residues. J gave up 5 bases and V 4 bases, and 11 bases lay outside the gene matches. From germline, CDR1 is SGHRS and CDR2 YFSETQ. CDR3 sequence (DNA): TGCGCCAGCAGCGATCCGGGACTAGCGGGAGATGGTCACAATGAGCAGTTCTTC. Translation: CASSDPGLAGDGHNEQFF.

This clonotype was detected many times. The CDR3 DNA is TGTGCCACCAGGACTAGCGGGAGATACGAGCAGTACTTC. This gives the protein CATRTSGRYEQYF. The rearrangement links TRBV15 to TRBJ2-7, with 12 bases that match TRBD2. This CDR3 has 13 residues. CDR1 is LNHNV, CDR2 YYDKDF, per germline (reference sequence). The J segment lost 4 bases and the V segment lost 6 bases, leaving 1 base of the junction unmatched.

This clonotype occurred many times. V usage is TRBV3-1 and J usage is TRBJ2-1; D unclear. The CDR3 has 15 residues. Trimming removed 1 base from V and 5 bases from J, with 12 bases in between. Per the germline V gene, CDR1 is LGHDT and CDR2 is YNNKEL (reference sequence). In DNA form, the CDR3 reads TGTGCCAGCAGCCAAGGGGTGTGGAACGACAATGAGCAGTTCTTC. Its protein is CASSQGVWNDNEQFF.

J is TRBJ1-2 and V is TRBV29-1; D not resolved. The ends were cut back, 4 bases at V and 7 bases at J, with 10 bases in the middle. CDR1 is SQVTM, CDR2 ANQGSEA, per germline. The length of the CDR3 is 11 residues. The CDR3 region has the DNA TGCAGCGTTGTTCGGGAAGGTGGCTACACCTTC. Protein product: CSVVREGGYTF.

This clonotype was observed many times. The chain carries TRBV5-1 and TRBJ2-1; the D gene is possibly TRBD2 (6 bases). V was pared by 0 bases and J by 7 bases, with 26 bases between. The CDR3 consists of 19 residues. From germline, CDR1 is SGHRS and CDR2 YFSETQ. The CDR3 DNA follows: TGCGCCAGCAGCTTGGACACACAAAGTCGACTAGTTGTAGGAAATGAGCAGTTCTTC. This encodes CASSLDTQSRLVVGNEQFF.

The chain couples TRBV7-6 to TRBJ2-1; 11 positions match TRBD1. The junction had 10 bases not matched to a gene; V was cut back by 5 bases and J by 7 bases. Germline V CDR1 and CDR2: SGHVS, FNYEAQ. CDR3 length: 16 amino acids. CDR3 in amino acids: CASSRPGQGVYNEQFF. CDR3 coding DNA: TGTGCCAGCAGCCGACCGGGACAGGGGGTCTATAATGAGCAGTTCTTC.

This clonotype was seen at least ten times. The V call is TRBV10-3, the J call TRBJ2-5; D is unresolved. CDR1 is ENHRY and CDR2 is SYGVKD in the germline V gene. CDR3 length: 13 residues. V was clipped by 4 bases and J by 4 bases, with 10 bases between them. The CDR3 reads CAISVVAAETQYF. CDR3 sequence (DNA): TGTGCCATCAGTGTAGTAGCCGCAGAGACCCAGTACTTC.